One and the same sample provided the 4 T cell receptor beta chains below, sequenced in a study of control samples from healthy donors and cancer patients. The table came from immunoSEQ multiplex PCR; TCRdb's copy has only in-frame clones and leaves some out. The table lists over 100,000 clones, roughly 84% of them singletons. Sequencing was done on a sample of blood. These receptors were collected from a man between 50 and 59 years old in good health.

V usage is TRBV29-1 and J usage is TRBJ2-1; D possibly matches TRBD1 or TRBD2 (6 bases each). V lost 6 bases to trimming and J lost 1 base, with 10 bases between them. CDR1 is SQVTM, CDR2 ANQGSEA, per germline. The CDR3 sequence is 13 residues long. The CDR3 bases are TGCAGCGTGGGGGGCCGGTCCTACAATGAGCAGTTCTTC. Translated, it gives CSVGGRSYNEQFF.

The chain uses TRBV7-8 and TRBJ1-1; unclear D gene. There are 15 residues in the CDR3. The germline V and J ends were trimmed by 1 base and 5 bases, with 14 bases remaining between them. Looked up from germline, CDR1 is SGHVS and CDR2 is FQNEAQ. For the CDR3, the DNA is TGTGCCAGCAGCTTAGAGGGCAGAGCGAAGACTGAAGCTTTCTTT. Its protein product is CASSLEGRAKTEAFF.

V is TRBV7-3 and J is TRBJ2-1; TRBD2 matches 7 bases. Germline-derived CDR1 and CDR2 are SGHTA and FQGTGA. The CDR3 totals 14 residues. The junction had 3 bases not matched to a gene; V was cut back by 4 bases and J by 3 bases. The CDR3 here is CASSSGTNYNEQFF. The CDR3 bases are TGTGCCAGCAGCTCCGGGACTAACTACAATGAGCAGTTCTTC. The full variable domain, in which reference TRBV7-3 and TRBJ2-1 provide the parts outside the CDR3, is GAGVSQTPSNKVTEKGKYVELRCDPISGHTALYWYRQSLGQGPEFLIYFQGTGAADDSGLPNDRFFAVRPEGSVSTLKIQRTERGDSAVYLCASSSGTNYNEQFFGPGTRLTVL.

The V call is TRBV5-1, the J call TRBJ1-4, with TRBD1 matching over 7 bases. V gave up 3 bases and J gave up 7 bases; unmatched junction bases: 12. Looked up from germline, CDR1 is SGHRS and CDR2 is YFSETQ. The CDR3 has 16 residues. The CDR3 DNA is TGCGCCAGCAGCTCGGCTTTGACAGGGCTTGGTGAAAAACTGTTTTTT. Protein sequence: CASSSALTGLGEKLFF.